The 8 T cell receptor beta chains in this list originate from one sample, sequenced in a study of blood T cell repertoires in COVID-19. Produced via immunoSEQ multiplex PCR; TCRdb's table is partial and in-frame only. The sample shows around 70,000 clones, under 85% of them seen only once. Sequenced: peripheral blood. The receptors come from a woman aged 50 to 60 with acute or convalescent COVID-19.

The rearrangement joins TRBV2 to TRBJ1-4; possible D gene TRBD1, 6 bases. There are 14 residues in the CDR3. Between the trimmed V and J ends, which lost 1 base and 8 bases, there was a span of 11 bases. Per the germline V gene, CDR1 is SNHLY and CDR2 is FYNNEI. CDR3 DNA: TGTGCCAGCAGTGAAGGTCGGGACACCGAAAAACTGTTTTTT. This translates into CASSEGRDTEKLFF.

The chain links TRBV5-1 to TRBJ2-2; possible D gene TRBD2, 5 bases. The germline V gene has CDR1 SGHRS and CDR2 YFSETQ. The ends were cut back, 4 bases at V and 8 bases at J, with 15 bases in the middle. There are 14 residues in the CDR3. This CDR3 is CASSPWESGGELFF. Here the CDR3 DNA reads TGCGCCAGCAGCCCGTGGGAAAGCGGAGGGGAGCTGTTTTTT.

The chain couples TRBV5-1 to TRBJ2-1; 8 bases agree with TRBD2. The J segment lost 4 bases and the V segment lost 5 bases, leaving 5 bases of the junction unmatched. This CDR3 is 14 amino acids long. Germline V gene sequence: CDR1 SGHRS, CDR2 YFSETQ. CDR3 residues: CASSHSGEYNEQFF. As DNA, the CDR3 is TGCGCCAGCAGTCATAGCGGGGAATACAATGAGCAGTTCTTC.

The J gene is TRBJ2-7, the V gene TRBV7-2; 12 nucleotides align to TRBD2. V was clipped by 3 bases and J by 7 bases; unmatched bases: 7. Germline loops: CDR1 SGHTA, CDR2 FQGNSA. The CDR3 runs to 15 residues. The CDR3 loop is CASSFQASGGEEQYF. CDR3 coding DNA: TGTGCCAGCAGCTTTCAGGCTAGCGGGGGGGAGGAGCAGTACTTC.

CDR3 region: CASSVDPNPDIQYF. The CDR3 coding sequence is TGTGCCAGCAGCGTAGATCCGAATCCAGACATTCAGTACTTC. The J gene is TRBJ2-4, the V gene TRBV9, with D unclear. V dropped 0 bases and J dropped 8 bases, with 12 bases sitting between them. The germline gives CDR1 SGDLS, CDR2 YYNGEE. CDR3 length equals 14 residues.

About this clone: At one end, the junction sequence differs from germline, possibly due to a read error. The chain employs TRBV29-1 and TRBJ2-5; 8 bases agree with TRBD2. The CDR3 consists of 15 residues. Germline CDR1 is SQVTM and CDR2 is ANQGSEA. CDR3 bases: TGCAGCGCTGAATGGGGGGCGGGAGGCGGGGAGACCCAGTACTTC. It specifies CSAEWGAGGGETQYF.

The chain links TRBV19 to TRBJ1-5; TRBD1 matches 7 bases. CDR1 is LNHDA and CDR2 is SQIVND in the germline V gene (reference sequence). V was pared by 0 bases and J by 0 bases, with 8 bases of the junction left unmatched. The CDR3 length is 18 residues. CDR3 protein: CASSIETGVGFSNQPQHF. The CDR3 nucleotides read TGTGCCAGTAGTATAGAAACAGGGGTGGGATTTAGCAATCAGCCCCAGCATTTT.

The count of this clone is one. This chain connects TRBV19 to TRBJ1-2; no definite D call. Germline V gives CDR1 LNHDA, CDR2 SQIVND (reference sequence). This CDR3 is built from 15 residues. Deletions cut 4 bases from V and 8 bases from J, with 20 bases between. CDR3 nucleotide sequence: TGTGCCAGTAGTAGCCAGGCCCGCTCTAAAATGGGCTACACCTTC. It yields the protein CASSSQARSKMGYTF. Complete variable domain (other parts from reference TRBV19 and TRBJ1-2): DGGITQSPKYLFRKEGQNVTLSCEQNLNHDAMYWYRQDPGQGLRLIYYSQIVNDFQKGDIAEGYSVSREKKESFPLTVTSAQKNPTAFYLCASSSQARSKMGYTFGSGTRLTVV.